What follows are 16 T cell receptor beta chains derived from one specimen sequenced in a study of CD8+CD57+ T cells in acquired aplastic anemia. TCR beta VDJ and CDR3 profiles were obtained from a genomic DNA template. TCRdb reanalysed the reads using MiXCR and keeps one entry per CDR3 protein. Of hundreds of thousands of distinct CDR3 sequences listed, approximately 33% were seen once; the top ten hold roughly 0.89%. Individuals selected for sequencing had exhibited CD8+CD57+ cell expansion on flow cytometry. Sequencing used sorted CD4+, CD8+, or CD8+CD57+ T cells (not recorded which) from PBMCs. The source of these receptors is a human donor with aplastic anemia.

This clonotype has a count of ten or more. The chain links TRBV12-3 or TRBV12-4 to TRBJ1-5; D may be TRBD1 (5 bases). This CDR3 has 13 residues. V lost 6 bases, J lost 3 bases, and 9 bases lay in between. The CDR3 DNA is TGTGCCAGCAGCCCAGGGACCAATCAGCCCCAGCATTTT. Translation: CASSPGTNQPQHF.

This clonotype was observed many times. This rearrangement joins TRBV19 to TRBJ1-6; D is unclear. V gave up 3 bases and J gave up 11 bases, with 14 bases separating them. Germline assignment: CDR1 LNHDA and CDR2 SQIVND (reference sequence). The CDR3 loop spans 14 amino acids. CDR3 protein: CASSILGSEAPLHF. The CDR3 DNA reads TGTGCCAGTAGTATTTTGGGTTCTGAGGCACCCCTCCACTTT.

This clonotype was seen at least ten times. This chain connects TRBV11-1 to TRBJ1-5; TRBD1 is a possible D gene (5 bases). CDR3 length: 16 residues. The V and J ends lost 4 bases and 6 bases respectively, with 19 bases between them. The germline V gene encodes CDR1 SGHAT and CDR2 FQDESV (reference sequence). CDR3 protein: CASSSARGPLSQPQHF. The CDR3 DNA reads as TGTGCCAGCAGCTCAGCGCGGGGACCACTGAGTCAGCCCCAGCATTTT.

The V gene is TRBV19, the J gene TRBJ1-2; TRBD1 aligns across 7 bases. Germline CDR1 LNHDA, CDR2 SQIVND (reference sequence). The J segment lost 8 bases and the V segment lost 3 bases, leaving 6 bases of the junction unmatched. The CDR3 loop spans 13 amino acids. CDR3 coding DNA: TGTGCCAGTAGTATCGACAGGGCAGACGGCTACACCTTC. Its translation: CASSIDRADGYTF.

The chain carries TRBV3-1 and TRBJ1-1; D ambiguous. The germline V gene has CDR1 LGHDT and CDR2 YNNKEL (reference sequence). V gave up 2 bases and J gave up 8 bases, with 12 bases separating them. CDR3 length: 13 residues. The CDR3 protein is CASSQRNRPEAFF. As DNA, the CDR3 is TGTGCCAGCAGCCAAAGGAACCGGCCAGAAGCTTTCTTT.

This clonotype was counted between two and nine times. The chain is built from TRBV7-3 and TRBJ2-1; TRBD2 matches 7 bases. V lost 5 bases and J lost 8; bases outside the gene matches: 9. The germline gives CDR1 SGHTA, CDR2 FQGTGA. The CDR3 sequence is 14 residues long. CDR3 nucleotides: TGTGCCAGCAGCCTTAGCGGGCCCAACGATGAGCAGTTCTTC. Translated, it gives CASSLSGPNDEQFF. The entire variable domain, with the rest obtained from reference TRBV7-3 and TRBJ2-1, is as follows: GAGVSQTPSNKVTEKGKYVELRCDPISGHTALYWYRQSLGQGPEFLIYFQGTGAADDSGLPNDRFFAVRPEGSVSTLKIQRTERGDSAVYLCASSLSGPNDEQFFGPGTRLTVL.

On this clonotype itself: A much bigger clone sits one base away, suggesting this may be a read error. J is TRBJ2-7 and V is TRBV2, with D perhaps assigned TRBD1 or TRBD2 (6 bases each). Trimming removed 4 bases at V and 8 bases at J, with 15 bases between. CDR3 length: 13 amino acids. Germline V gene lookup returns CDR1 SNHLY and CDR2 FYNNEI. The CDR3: CASSVDGGDKQYF. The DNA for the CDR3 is TGTGCCAGCAGTGTCGACGGAGGGGACAAGCAGTACTTC.

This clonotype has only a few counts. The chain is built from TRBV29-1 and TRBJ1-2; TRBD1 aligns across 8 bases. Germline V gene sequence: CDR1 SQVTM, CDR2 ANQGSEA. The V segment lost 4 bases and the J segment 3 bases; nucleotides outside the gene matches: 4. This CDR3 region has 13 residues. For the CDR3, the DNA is TGCAGCGTTGTAGGGGGACAGGACTATGGCTACACCTTC. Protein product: CSVVGGQDYGYTF. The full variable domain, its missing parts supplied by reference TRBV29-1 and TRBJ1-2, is SAVISQKPSRDICQRGTSLTIQCQVDSQVTMMFWYRQQPGQSLTLIATANQGSEATYESGFVIDKFPISRPNLTFSTLTVSNMSPEDSSIYLCSVVGGQDYGYTFGSGTRLTVV.

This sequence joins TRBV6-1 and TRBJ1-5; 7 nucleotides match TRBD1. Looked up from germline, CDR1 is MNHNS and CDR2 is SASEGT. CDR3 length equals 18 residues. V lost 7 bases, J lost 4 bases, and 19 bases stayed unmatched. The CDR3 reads CASTYGRVRTGANQPQHF. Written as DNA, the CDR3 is TGTGCCAGCACCTACGGCCGTGTCCGGACAGGCGCGAATCAGCCCCAGCATTTT.

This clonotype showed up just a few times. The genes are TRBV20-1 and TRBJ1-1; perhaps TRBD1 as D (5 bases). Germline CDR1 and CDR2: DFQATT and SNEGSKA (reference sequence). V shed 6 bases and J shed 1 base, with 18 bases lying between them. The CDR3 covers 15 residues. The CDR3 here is CSAPSSQGGNTEAFF. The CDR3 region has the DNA TGCAGTGCGCCTTCCAGTCAGGGAGGGAACACTGAAGCTTTCTTT.

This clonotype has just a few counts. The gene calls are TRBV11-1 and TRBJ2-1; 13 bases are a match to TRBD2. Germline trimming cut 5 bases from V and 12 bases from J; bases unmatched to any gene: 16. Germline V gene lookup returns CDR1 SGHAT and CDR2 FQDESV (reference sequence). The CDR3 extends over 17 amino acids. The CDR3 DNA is TGTGCCAGCAGCCCGCGCCGACTAGCGGGGGGACACCCAACGCAGTTCTTC. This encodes CASSPRRLAGGHPTQFF.

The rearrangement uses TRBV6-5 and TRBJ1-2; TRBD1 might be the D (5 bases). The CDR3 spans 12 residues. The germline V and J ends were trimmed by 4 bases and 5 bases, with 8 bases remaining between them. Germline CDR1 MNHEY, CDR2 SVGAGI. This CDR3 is CASSLGQYGYTF. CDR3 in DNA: TGTGCCAGCAGTTTGGGGCAGTATGGCTACACCTTC.

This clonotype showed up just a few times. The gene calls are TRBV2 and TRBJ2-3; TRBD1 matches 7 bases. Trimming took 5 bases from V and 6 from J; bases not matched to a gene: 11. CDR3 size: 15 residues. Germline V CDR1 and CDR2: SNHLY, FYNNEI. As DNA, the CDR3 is TGTGCCAGCAGTTCCGGGACAGCCGGGCGCGATACGCAGTATTTT. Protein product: CASSSGTAGRDTQYF.

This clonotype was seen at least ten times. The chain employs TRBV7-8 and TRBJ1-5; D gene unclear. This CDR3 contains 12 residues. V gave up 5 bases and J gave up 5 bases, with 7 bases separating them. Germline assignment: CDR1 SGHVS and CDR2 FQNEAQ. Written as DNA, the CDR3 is TGTGCCAGCAGCCCTAATGATCAGCCCCAGCATTTT. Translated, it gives CASSPNDQPQHF.

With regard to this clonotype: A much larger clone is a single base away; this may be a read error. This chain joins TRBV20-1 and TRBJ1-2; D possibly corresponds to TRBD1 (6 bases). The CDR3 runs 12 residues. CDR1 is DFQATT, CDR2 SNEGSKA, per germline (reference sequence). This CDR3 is CSAGDHRVGYTF. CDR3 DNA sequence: TGCAGTGCTGGAGACCACAGGGTTGGCTACACCTTC.

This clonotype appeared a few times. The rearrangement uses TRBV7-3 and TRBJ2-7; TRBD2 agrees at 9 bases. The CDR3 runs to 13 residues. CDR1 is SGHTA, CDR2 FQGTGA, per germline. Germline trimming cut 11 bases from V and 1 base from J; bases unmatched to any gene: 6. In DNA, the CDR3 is TGTGCCTGGTCGACTAGCGGATCCTACGAGCAGTACTTC. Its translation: CAWSTSGSYEQYF. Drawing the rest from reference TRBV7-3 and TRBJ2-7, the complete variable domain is GAGVSQTPSNKVTEKGKYVELRCDPISGHTALYWYRQSLGQGPEFLIYFQGTGAADDSGLPNDRFFAVRPEGSVSTLKIQRTERGDSAVYLCAWSTSGSYEQYFGPGTRLTVT.